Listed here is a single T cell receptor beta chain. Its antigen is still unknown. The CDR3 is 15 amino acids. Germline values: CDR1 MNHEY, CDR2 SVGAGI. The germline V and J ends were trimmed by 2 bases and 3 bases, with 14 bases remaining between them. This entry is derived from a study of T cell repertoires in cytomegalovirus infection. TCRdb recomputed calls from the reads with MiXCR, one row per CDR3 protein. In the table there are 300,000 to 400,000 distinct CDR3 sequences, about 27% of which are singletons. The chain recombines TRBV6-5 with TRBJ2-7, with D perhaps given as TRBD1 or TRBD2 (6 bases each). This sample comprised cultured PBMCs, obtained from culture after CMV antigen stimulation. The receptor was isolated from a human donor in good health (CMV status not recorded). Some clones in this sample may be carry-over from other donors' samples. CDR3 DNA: TGTGCCAGCAGTTACCAAGGGGGGAAGAACTACGAGCAGTACTTC. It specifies CASSYQGGKNYEQYF.